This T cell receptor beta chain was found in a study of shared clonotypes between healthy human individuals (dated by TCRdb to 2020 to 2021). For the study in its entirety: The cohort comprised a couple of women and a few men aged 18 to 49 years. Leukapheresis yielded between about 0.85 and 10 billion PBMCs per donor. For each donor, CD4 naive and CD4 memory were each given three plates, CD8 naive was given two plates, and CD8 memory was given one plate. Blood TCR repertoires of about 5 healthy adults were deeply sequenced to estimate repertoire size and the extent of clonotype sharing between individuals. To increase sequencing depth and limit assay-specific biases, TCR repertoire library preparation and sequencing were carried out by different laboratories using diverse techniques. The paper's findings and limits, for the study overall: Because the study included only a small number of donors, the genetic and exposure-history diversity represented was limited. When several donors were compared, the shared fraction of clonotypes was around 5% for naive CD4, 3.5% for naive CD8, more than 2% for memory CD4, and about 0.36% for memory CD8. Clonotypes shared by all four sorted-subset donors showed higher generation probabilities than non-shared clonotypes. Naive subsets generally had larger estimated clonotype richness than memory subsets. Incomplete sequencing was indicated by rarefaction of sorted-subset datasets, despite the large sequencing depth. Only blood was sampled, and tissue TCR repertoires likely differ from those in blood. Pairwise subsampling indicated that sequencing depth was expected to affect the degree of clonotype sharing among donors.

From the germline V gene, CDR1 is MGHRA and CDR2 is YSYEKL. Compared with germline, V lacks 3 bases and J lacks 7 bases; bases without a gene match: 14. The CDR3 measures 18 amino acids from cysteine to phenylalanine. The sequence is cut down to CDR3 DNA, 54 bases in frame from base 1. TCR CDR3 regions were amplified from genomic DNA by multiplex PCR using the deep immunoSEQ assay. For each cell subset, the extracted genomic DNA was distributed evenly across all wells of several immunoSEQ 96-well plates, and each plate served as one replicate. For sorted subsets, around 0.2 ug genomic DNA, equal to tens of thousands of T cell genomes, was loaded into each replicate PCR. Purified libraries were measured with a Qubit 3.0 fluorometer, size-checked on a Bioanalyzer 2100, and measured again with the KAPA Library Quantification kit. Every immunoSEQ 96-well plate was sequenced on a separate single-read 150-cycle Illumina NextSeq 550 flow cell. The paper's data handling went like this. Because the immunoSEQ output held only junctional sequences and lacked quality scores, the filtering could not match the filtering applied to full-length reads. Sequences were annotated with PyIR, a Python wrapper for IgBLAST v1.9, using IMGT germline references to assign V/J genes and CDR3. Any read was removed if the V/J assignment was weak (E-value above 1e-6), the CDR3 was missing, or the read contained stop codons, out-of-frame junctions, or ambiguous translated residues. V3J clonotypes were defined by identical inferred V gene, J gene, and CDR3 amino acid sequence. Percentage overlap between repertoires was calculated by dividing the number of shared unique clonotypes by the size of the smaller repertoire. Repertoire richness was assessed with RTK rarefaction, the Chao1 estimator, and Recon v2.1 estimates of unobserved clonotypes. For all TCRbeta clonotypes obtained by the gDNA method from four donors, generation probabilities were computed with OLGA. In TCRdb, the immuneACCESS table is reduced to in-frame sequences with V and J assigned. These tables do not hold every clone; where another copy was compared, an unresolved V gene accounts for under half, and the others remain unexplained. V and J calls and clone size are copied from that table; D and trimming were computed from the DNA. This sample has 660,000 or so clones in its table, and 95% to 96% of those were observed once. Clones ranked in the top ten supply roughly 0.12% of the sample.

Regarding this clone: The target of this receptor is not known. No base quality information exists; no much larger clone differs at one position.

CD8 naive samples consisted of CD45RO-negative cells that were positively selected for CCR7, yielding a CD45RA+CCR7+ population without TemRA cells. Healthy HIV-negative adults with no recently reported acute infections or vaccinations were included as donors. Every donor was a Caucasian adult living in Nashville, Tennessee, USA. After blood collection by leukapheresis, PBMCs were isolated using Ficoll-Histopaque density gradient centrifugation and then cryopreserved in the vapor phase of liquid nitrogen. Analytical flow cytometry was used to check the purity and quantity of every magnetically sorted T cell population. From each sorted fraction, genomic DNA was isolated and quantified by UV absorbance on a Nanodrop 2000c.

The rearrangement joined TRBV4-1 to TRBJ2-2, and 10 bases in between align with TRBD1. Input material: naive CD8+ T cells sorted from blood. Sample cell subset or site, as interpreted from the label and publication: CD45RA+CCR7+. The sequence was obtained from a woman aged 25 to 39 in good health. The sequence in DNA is TGCGCCAGCAGCCAGCCCGGGACAGGGGTACCCCACATCGGGGAGCTGTTTTTT. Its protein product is CASSQPGTGVPHIGELFF.